A selection of T cell receptor beta chains follows, all from one sample in a study of shared clonotypes between healthy human individuals. Repertoires were generated with immunoSEQ multiplex PCR, while TCRdb's copy carries only in-frame clones and drops some. The sample shows some 2.1 million clones, 85% to 95% of them seen only once. Sequencing input: naive CD8+ T cells from PBMCs. The receptors shown here come from a man aged 18-30 years in good health. Some clones in this sample may be carry-over from other donors' samples. CDR3s include the opening cysteine and the closing phenylalanine or tryptophan.

J gene: TRBJ2-2
V gene: TRBV27
CDR3 protein: CASSSIGHTGRIVTGELFF

J gene: TRBJ2-1
V gene: TRBV9
CDR3 protein: CASSVFSGKGNEQFF

J gene: TRBJ2-7
V gene: TRBV9
CDR3 protein: CASSHGQGGYEQYF

J gene: TRBJ2-1
V gene: TRBV11-2
CDR3 protein: CASSLAIGQGRDNEQFF

J gene: TRBJ1-2
V gene: TRBV6-1
CDR3 protein: CASTPPWGAYGYTF

J gene: TRBJ1-2
V gene: TRBV30
CDR3 protein: CAWSWGNGYTF

J gene: TRBJ1-5
V gene: TRBV9
CDR3 protein: CASSPRLAGQPQHF

J gene: TRBJ2-1
V gene: TRBV7-9
CDR3 protein: CASSLGQGGNEQFF

J gene: TRBJ2-7
V gene: TRBV9
CDR3 protein: CASSVGGTGRNSYEQYF

J gene: TRBJ2-3
V gene: TRBV7-9
CDR3 protein: CASSPRDRVITDTQYF

J gene: TRBJ2-3
V gene: TRBV4-3
CDR3 protein: CASSQEIGGRGTDTQYF

J gene: TRBJ1-1
V gene: TRBV2
CDR3 protein: CASRAYGTGSEAFF

J gene: TRBJ1-1
V gene: TRBV6-1
CDR3 protein: CASSEVPPYRIMNTEAFF

J gene: TRBJ1-1
V gene: TRBV7-9
CDR3 protein: CAAGGTQWAEAFF

J gene: TRBJ2-1
V gene: TRBV27
CDR3 protein: CASSLSRGTSAYNEQFF

J gene: TRBJ2-7
V gene: TRBV5-6
CDR3 protein: CASSLAVGAGQYF

J gene: TRBJ2-2
V gene: TRBV7-9
CDR3 protein: CATEVGLANTGELFF

J gene: TRBJ2-1
V gene: TRBV19
CDR3 protein: CASSARGEQFF

J gene: TRBJ2-1
V gene: TRBV5-1
CDR3 protein: CASSLWGSGRQPHPRNEQFF

J gene: TRBJ2-3
V gene: TRBV2
CDR3 protein: CASSEWDRGSTDTQYF

J gene: NA
V gene: TRBV4-1
CDR3 protein: CASSQDDPGLAGGAYEQYF

J gene: TRBJ2-7
V gene: TRBV5-6
CDR3 protein: CASSLGGGYEQYF

J gene: TRBJ2-7
V gene: TRBV6-1
CDR3 protein: CASLWGSEQYF

J gene: TRBJ2-3
V gene: TRBV27
CDR3 protein: CASSTRGAASTDTQYF

J gene: TRBJ2-7
V gene: TRBV29-1
CDR3 protein: CSVPIWGDTSYEQYF

J gene: TRBJ2-1
V gene: TRBV4-3
CDR3 protein: CASSQDGGGDGHNEQFF

J gene: TRBJ2-7
V gene: TRBV30
CDR3 protein: CAWSVGTGVNEQYF

J gene: TRBJ2-3
V gene: TRBV9
CDR3 protein: CASSAPDRGTSTDTQYF

J gene: TRBJ2-7
V gene: TRBV7-9
CDR3 protein: CASSPVGATTYEQYF

J gene: TRBJ2-1
V gene: TRBV28
CDR3 protein: CASSSPREGEGYNEQFF

J gene: TRBJ1-1
V gene: TRBV5-4
CDR3 protein: CASSLGWTEGTEAFF

J gene: TRBJ2-7
V gene: TRBV7-7
CDR3 protein: CASSLVRDAGEQYF

J gene: TRBJ2-7
V gene: TRBV27
CDR3 protein: CASSLSSTYEQYF

J gene: TRBJ2-2
V gene: TRBV4-3
CDR3 protein: CASSQGAGGELFF

J gene: TRBJ2-2
V gene: TRBV27
CDR3 protein: CASSLHLSLGTGELFF

J gene: TRBJ2-7
V gene: TRBV7-8
CDR3 protein: CASSPQTSRYYEQYF

J gene: TRBJ1-4
V gene: TRBV2
CDR3 protein: CASSDPPGRRNEKLFF

J gene: TRBJ2-1
V gene: TRBV7-9
CDR3 protein: CASSLGRVSYNEQFF

J gene: TRBJ2-7
V gene: TRBV2
CDR3 protein: CASIGTGRTYEQYF

J gene: TRBJ1-2
V gene: TRBV10-2
CDR3 protein: CASSDGNYGYTF

J gene: TRBJ2-7
V gene: TRBV7-8
CDR3 protein: CASSFSGVGDHEQYF

J gene: TRBJ1-2
V gene: TRBV7-9
CDR3 protein: CASSLSDLNYGYTF

J gene: TRBJ2-1
V gene: TRBV6-1
CDR3 protein: CASSEIRVGSSYNEQFF

J gene: TRBJ2-5
V gene: TRBV9
CDR3 protein: CASSVRETQYF

J gene: TRBJ2-1
V gene: TRBV6-1
CDR3 protein: CASMRKGSYNEQFF

J gene: TRBJ2-4
V gene: TRBV5-6
CDR3 protein: CASSFPSELAKNIQYF